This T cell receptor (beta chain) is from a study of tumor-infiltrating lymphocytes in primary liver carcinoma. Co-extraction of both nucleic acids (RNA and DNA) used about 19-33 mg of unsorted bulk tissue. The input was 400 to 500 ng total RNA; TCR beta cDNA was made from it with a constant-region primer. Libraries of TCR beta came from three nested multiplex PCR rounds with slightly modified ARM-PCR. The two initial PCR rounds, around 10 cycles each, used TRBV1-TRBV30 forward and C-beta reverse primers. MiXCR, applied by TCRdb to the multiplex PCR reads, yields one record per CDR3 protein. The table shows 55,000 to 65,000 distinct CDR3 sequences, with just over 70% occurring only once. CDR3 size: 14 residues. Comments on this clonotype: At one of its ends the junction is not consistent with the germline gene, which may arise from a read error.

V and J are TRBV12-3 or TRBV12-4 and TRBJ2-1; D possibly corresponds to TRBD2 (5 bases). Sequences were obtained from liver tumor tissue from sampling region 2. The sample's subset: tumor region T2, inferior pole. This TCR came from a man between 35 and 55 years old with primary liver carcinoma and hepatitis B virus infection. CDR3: CASRRAESYNEKFF. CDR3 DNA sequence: TGTGCCAGTAGGCGGGCCGAAAGCTACAATGAGAAGTTCTTC.